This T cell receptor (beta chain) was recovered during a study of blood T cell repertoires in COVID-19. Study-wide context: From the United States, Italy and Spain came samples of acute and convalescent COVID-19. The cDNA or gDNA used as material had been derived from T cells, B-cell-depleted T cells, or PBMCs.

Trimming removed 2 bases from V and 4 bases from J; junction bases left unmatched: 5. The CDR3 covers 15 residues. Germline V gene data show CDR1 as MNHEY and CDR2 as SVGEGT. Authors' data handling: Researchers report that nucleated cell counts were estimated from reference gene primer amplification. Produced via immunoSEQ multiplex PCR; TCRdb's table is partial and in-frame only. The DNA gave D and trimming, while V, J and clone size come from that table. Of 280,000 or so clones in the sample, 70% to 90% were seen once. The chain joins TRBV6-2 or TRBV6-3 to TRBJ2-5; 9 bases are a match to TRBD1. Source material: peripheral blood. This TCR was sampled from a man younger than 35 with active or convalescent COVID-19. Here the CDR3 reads CASSYRDRDPETQYF. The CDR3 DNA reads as TGTGCCAGCAGTTACCGGGACAGGGATCCAGAGACCCAGTACTTC.